This entry lists 24 T cell receptor beta chains sequenced from one sample in a study of blood T cell repertoires in COVID-19. TCRdb's copy holds only in-frame clones and misses some; the assay was immunoSEQ multiplex PCR. The sample has about 130,000 clones; about four fifths are singletons. The sample taken for sequencing was peripheral blood. These receptors all stem from a human donor in a cohort sampled during active COVID-19.

V usage is TRBV3-1 (or the pseudogene TRBV3-2) and J usage is TRBJ2-7; no reliable D call. CDR1 is LGHDT, CDR2 YNNKEL, per germline (reference sequence). The CDR3 consists of 14 residues. V shed 4 bases and J shed 3 bases, with 13 bases lying between them. The CDR3 sequence: CASSPSGPLYEQYF. CDR3 in DNA: TGTGCCAGCAGCCCGTCTGGGCCCCTCTACGAGCAGTACTTC.

The chain employs TRBV6-1 and TRBJ1-1; TRBD1 agrees at 8 bases. This CDR3 has 16 amino acids. Trimming at V came to 1 base and at J to 1 base, leaving 5 bases not matched to a gene. The germline V gene encodes CDR1 MNHNS and CDR2 SASEGT. DNA for the CDR3: TGTGCCAGCAGTGAAGGGACAGGGTGGACGAACACTGAAGCTTTCTTT. Protein product: CASSEGTGWTNTEAFF.

This clone was seen only once. The V and J genes are TRBV6-1 and TRBJ1-3, with D maybe TRBD1 (6 bases). The CDR3 consists of 19 residues. Germline CDR1 MNHNS, CDR2 SASEGT. The V and J ends lost 1 base and 2 bases respectively, with 21 bases between them. CDR3 amino acids: CASSEVWLGGGAPGNTIYF. The DNA of the CDR3 is TGTGCCAGCAGTGAAGTGTGGTTGGGAGGGGGAGCGCCTGGAAACACCATATATTTT.

The rearrangement joins TRBV27 to TRBJ2-4; D is possibly TRBD1 (7 bases). V dropped 4 bases and J dropped 9 bases, with 22 bases sitting between them. The germline CDR1 and CDR2 sequences are MNHEY and SMNVEV (reference sequence). This CDR3 contains 16 residues. In nucleotides, the CDR3 is TGTGCCAGCAGTTACTCAAACCCTCAGGGGGGAGGCATTCAGTACTTC. Translating it yields CASSYSNPQGGGIQYF.

The gene calls are TRBV5-6 and TRBJ1-2; 7 nucleotides line up with TRBD1. Germline values: CDR1 SGHDT, CDR2 YYEEEE. V shed 4 bases, J shed 7 bases, and the junction held 16 bases outside the gene matches. The CDR3 covers 16 residues. The CDR3 reads CASSGTRFDRERGYTF. In DNA form, the CDR3 reads TGTGCCAGCAGCGGCACCCGTTTTGACAGGGAGCGTGGCTACACCTTC.

This chain joins TRBV10-3 and TRBJ1-2; D is perhaps TRBD1 (6 bases). Germline V gene sequence: CDR1 ENHRY, CDR2 SYGVKD. The V end lost 4 bases, the J end lost 4 bases, and 13 bases lay between the germline ends. CDR3 length: 14 residues. CDR3: CAISARGDTYGYTF. DNA for the CDR3: TGTGCCATCAGTGCAAGAGGGGACACCTATGGCTACACCTTC.

CDR3 DNA: TGTGCCAGCAGCCTTGAGGGGGAAAACGGTGAGCAGTTCTTC. It encodes CASSLEGENGEQFF. The V and J genes are TRBV11-3 and TRBJ2-1, with D possibly being TRBD1 (6 bases). Trimming stripped 5 bases from V and 9 bases from J, with 17 bases between. The CDR3 is made up of 14 amino acids. In germline, CDR1 is SGHNT, CDR2 YENEEA.

As for this clone: Other DNA variants within this sample encode the same CDR3. V gene TRBV12-3 or TRBV12-4 combines with J gene TRBJ2-5, with D unclear. V lost 3 bases and J 5 bases, leaving 4 bases between the germline ends. The CDR3 spans 11 residues. DNA for the CDR3: TGTGCCAGCAGTTTTCTTGAGACCCAGTACTTC. Residues: CASSFLETQYF.

The rearrangement joins TRBV29-1 to TRBJ2-1; 10 bases line up with TRBD1. The CDR3 sequence is 15 residues long. V shed 3 bases and J 9 bases; nucleotides not matched to a gene: 11. Germline V gene data show CDR1 as SQVTM and CDR2 as ANQGSEA. The CDR3 DNA reads TGCAGCGTTGAGGGACAGGGGAGGGTGTGGGGTGAGCAGTTCTTC. This translates into CSVEGQGRVWGEQFF.

This clone was detected only once. The chain carries TRBV29-1 and TRBJ2-3; perhaps TRBD2 as D (7 bases). Per germline, CDR1 SQVTM and CDR2 ANQGSEA. V was clipped by 3 bases and J by 6 bases, with 13 bases between them. This CDR3 is built from 13 residues. CDR3 residues: CSVEAGAGDTQYF. The CDR3 coding sequence is TGCAGCGTTGAGGCGGGGGCCGGCGATACGCAGTATTTT.

The chain combines TRBV27 with TRBJ1-3, with D hard to call. The CDR3 consists of 15 residues. Germline values: CDR1 MNHEY, CDR2 SMNVEV (reference sequence). V was clipped by 3 bases and J by 0 bases, with 9 bases between them. CDR3 amino acids: CASSFSGVSGNTIYF. The CDR3 DNA reads as TGTGCCAGCAGTTTTTCCGGGGTCTCTGGAAACACCATATATTTT.

This clone was observed a single time. Here the CDR3 reads CASSTTDGWNNQPQHF. CDR3 bases: TGTGCCAGTAGTACCACCGACGGGTGGAATAATCAGCCCCAGCATTTT. The chain recombines TRBV19 with TRBJ1-5; no reliable D call. The CDR3 is made up of 16 amino acids. V was pared by 4 bases and J by 4 bases, with 17 bases between. CDR1 is LNHDA, CDR2 SQIVND, per germline (reference sequence).

This rearrangement joins TRBV6-1 to TRBJ1-2, with D unresolved. The CDR3 runs 12 residues. Germline V gene sequence: CDR1 MNHNS, CDR2 SASEGT. V was pared by 1 base and J by 8 bases, with 8 bases between. The CDR3 loop is CASSEVGTGYTF. CDR3 nucleotide sequence: TGTGCCAGCAGTGAAGTTGGCACCGGCTACACCTTC.

The genes are TRBV6-5 and TRBJ2-7; 9 bases match TRBD1. V lost 8 bases and J lost 4; bases outside the gene matches: 9. This CDR3 region has 14 residues. Germline V gives CDR1 MNHEY, CDR2 SVGAGI. CDR3 nucleotides: TGTGCCAGCGGGCTGGGGACAGGGAGGTACGAGCAGTACTTC. It translates to CASGLGTGRYEQYF.

The rearrangement uses TRBV12-3 or TRBV12-4 and TRBJ1-2, with no clear D. The CDR3 spans 11 residues. Trimming took 5 bases from V and 5 from J, leaving 6 bases between them. For the CDR3, the DNA is TGTGCCAGCAGTCTATTATATGGCTACACCTTC. Its protein is CASSLLYGYTF.

The chain links TRBV3-1 (or the pseudogene TRBV3-2) to TRBJ1-1; tentative D call: TRBD1 (6 bases). Per germline, CDR1 LGHDT and CDR2 YNNKEL (reference sequence). V lost 2 bases and J 8 bases, leaving 12 bases between the germline ends. There are 13 residues in the CDR3. The CDR3 reads CASSQIQGGEAFF. As DNA, the CDR3 is TGTGCCAGCAGCCAAATACAGGGAGGGGAAGCTTTCTTT.

This clone was observed a few times. The rearrangement links TRBV9 to TRBJ1-1; TRBD1 matches at 7 bases. The junction had 3 bases not matched to a gene; V was cut back by 0 bases and J by 1 base. This CDR3 comprises 15 residues. Germline CDR1 reads SGDLS; CDR2 reads YYNGEE. The CDR3 region has the DNA TGTGCCAGCAGCGTAGAGGACAGGCGGAACACTGAAGCTTTCTTT. Translation: CASSVEDRRNTEAFF.

CDR3 DNA: TGTGCCAGCAGCTTAGGCTCAAACAGGGGCGAGCAGTACTTC. The encoded protein is CASSLGSNRGEQYF. The gene calls are TRBV7-9 and TRBJ2-7, with TRBD1 identical over 7 bases. Per the germline V gene, CDR1 is SEHNR and CDR2 is FQNEAQ (reference sequence). This CDR3 region has 14 residues. The V gene end was trimmed by 1 base and the J gene end by 6 bases; junction bases not matched to a gene: 6.

This chain joins TRBV7-2 and TRBJ1-2, with D possibly TRBD1 on 6 matching bases. Germline V gives CDR1 SGHTA, CDR2 FQGNSA. V dropped 1 base and J dropped 0 bases, with 15 bases sitting between them. The CDR3 covers 17 residues. CDR3 in DNA: TGTGCCAGCAGCTTAGTCGGTGGGGGCCGTTCTAACTATGGCTACACCTTC. Its protein product is CASSLVGGGRSNYGYTF.

This chain joins TRBV5-1 and TRBJ2-3, with 16 positions matching TRBD2. V trimming: 4 bases; J trimming: 8 bases; junction bases outside the gene matches: 7. The CDR3 sequence is 16 residues long. CDR1 and CDR2 (germline): SGHRS, YFSETQ. DNA for the CDR3: TGCGCCAGCAGCCCGGGGACTAGCGGGGGGGCCACTACGCAGTATTTT. The encoded protein is CASSPGTSGGATTQYF.

V and J are TRBV7-9 and TRBJ1-1; TRBD1 matches at 7 bases. The CDR3 extends over 13 amino acids. V gave up 5 bases and J gave up 3 bases; unmatched junction bases: 3. Germline V gene lookup returns CDR1 SEHNR and CDR2 FQNEAQ (reference sequence). CDR3 residues: CASSPDRDTEAFF. As DNA, the CDR3 is TGTGCCAGCAGCCCAGACAGGGACACTGAAGCTTTCTTT.

The rearrangement links TRBV6-5 to TRBJ2-2; 8 bases are a match to TRBD2. V was clipped by 8 bases and J by 7 bases; unmatched bases: 12. The CDR3 has 15 residues. The germline V gene encodes CDR1 MNHEY and CDR2 SVGAGI. CDR3 residues: CASGRGSRGVGELFF. The CDR3 DNA is TGTGCCAGCGGACGCGGCTCGCGGGGGGTCGGGGAGCTGTTTTTT.

The J gene is TRBJ1-6, the V gene TRBV2, with TRBD1 identical over 7 bases. The CDR3 is 17 amino acids. Germline trimming cut 5 bases from V and 0 bases from J; bases unmatched to any gene: 7. The germline gives CDR1 SNHLY, CDR2 FYNNEI. The CDR3 nucleotides read TGTGCCAGCAGTTGGGACAGCCCGAGCTCCTATAATTCACCCCTCCACTTT. Its protein is CASSWDSPSSYNSPLHF. The full variable domain, in which reference TRBV2 and TRBJ1-6 provide the parts outside the CDR3, is EPEVTQTPSHQVTQMGQEVILRCVPISNHLYFYWYRQILGQKVEFLVSFYNNEISEKSEIFDDQFSVERPDGSNFTLKIRSTKLEDSAMYFCASSWDSPSSYNSPLHFGNGTRLTVT.

This sequence joins TRBV14 and TRBJ1-4; tentative D call: TRBD1 (5 bases). The CDR3 is 15 residues long. Germline V lookup: CDR1 SGHDN, CDR2 FVKESK. The V and J ends lost 1 base and 4 bases respectively, with 10 bases between them. The CDR3, as DNA: TGTGCCAGCAGCCAAGTCAGGGCCTATAATGAAAAACTGTTTTTT. It encodes CASSQVRAYNEKLFF.